This is a list of T cell receptor beta chains from one sample in a study of Ad26.COV2.S vaccination and SARS-CoV-2 variants. The data were produced by immunoSEQ multiplex PCR, yet TCRdb's version contains in-frame clones alone and is incomplete. The sample consists of 240,000 or so clones, around nine tenths of them appearing once. The source material was peripheral blood, sampled in a trial of Ad26.COV2.S vaccine versus placebo. The receptors derive from a person between 18 and 59 years old who received the Ad26.COV2.S COVID-19 vaccine or a placebo. The CDR3 runs from the conserved cysteine through the conserved F or W. D genes are given only for firm matches. The listing skips clone size in some rows; elsewhere it reads once, few, many or a size class.

v_call	j_call	clone_size	d_call	cdr3_nt	cdr3_aa
TRBV28	TRBJ2-3	-	-	TGTGCCAGCAGTTTACAGGGGGGCGGCACAGATACGCAGTATTTT	CASSLQGGGTDTQYF
TRBV4-3	TRBJ2-1	-	-	TGCGCCAGCAGCCCCCAATGGACTTCTTCGTCTCATGAGCAGTTCTTC	CASSPQWTSSSHEQFF
TRBV19	TRBJ1-2	-	-	TGTGCCATCTCCCGAACGACGAGTGGGGGTGGCTACACCTTC	CAISRTTSGGGYTF
TRBV28	TRBJ2-1	-	-	TGTGCCAGCAGTTACAGGGTAAGCAATGAGCAGTTCTTC	CASSYRVSNEQFF
TRBV6-5	TRBJ2-7	-	TRBD1	TGTGCCAGCACTTCACGGGACAGGGCCGACGAGCAGTACTTC	CASTSRDRADEQYF
TRBV7-8	TRBJ2-3	-	TRBD2	TGTGCCAGCAGCTTCGTCGGCGGGGGGGCTGGCACAGATACGCAGTATTTT	CASSFVGGGAGTDTQYF
TRBV6-2/TRBV6-3	TRBJ1-5	-	-	TGTGCCAGCAGTACCCCGAGGGAGAAACCGGGCCCTCGACGACATCAGCCCCAGCATTTT	CASSTPREKPGPRRHQPQHF
TRBV19	TRBJ2-1	-	-	TGTGCCAGTATCGCGAAGAGGGGCGCAAAAACCTACAATGAGCAGTTCTTC	CASIAKRGAKTYNEQFF
TRBV6-4	TRBJ2-3	-	-	TGTGCCAGCAGTGATAGGCCATTACGAACAGATACGCAGTATTTT	CASSDRPLRTDTQYF
TRBV6-6	TRBJ2-5	-	-	TGTGCCAGCAGTTCGCAGAATGCAGAGACCCAGTACTTC	CASSSQNAETQYF
TRBV7-2	TRBJ2-3	-	TRBD2	TGTGCCAGCAGCTTAGGGGGACTAGCGGGCACAGATACGCAGTATTTT	CASSLGGLAGTDTQYF
TRBV6-5	TRBJ1-6	-	TRBD1	TGTGCCAGCAGCAAGGGACAGTCGGGTAATTCACCCCTCCACTTT	CASSKGQSGNSPLHF
TRBV7-3	TRBJ2-1	-	-	TGTGCCAGCAGCCCCCAGACCAGACCAAACAATGAGCAGTTCTTC	CASSPQTRPNNEQFF
TRBV7-3	TRBJ2-1	-	-	TGTGCCAGCAGCTTAACTGTGAGCTCCTACAATGAGCAGTTCTTC	CASSLTVSSYNEQFF
TRBV2	TRBJ1-6	-	-	TGTGCCAGCAGCCAGGCGAGAAATTCACCCCTCCACTTT	CASSQARNSPLHF
TRBV30	TRBJ2-7	once	-	TGTGCCTGCGACAGTTCCTACGAGCAGTACTTC	CACDSSYEQYF
TRBV2	TRBJ2-7	-	TRBD2	TGTGCCAGCAGTCGCGGGACTAGCGGGAGGGCCTACGAGCAGTACTTC	CASSRGTSGRAYEQYF
TRBV5-1	TRBJ1-2	-	-	TGCGCCAGCAGCTCCGGTGGGCGGGCCGAACGTCCTGGCTACACCTTC	CASSSGGRAERPGYTF
TRBV28	TRBJ2-4	-	-	TGTGCCAGCAGGGCCCCGGGACATTTAGCCAAAAACATTCAGTACTTC	CASRAPGHLAKNIQYF
TRBV7-2	TRBJ2-7	-	TRBD2	TGTGCCAGCAGCTTAGCGGGATTGAGGAGTAGCGGGGGAAACTACGAGCAGTACTTC	CASSLAGLRSSGGNYEQYF
TRBV6-2/TRBV6-3	TRBJ2-7	-	TRBD2	TGTGCCAGCAGTTACGGGACTAGCGGGGATACCTACGAGCAGTACTTC	CASSYGTSGDTYEQYF
TRBV28	TRBJ2-2	-	-	TGTGCCAGCAGCGACCCCACGAACACCGGGGAGCTGTTTTTT	CASSDPTNTGELFF
TRBV6-5	TRBJ1-1	-	TRBD1	TGTGCCAGCAGTTACGCTGGACAGGGGAACACTGAAGCTTTCTTT	CASSYAGQGNTEAFF
TRBV6-5	TRBJ2-6	-	-	TGTGCCAGCAGTTACTCGGGGTTGCCTGGGGCCAACGTCCTGACTTTC	CASSYSGLPGANVLTF
TRBV4-3	TRBJ2-3	-	TRBD2	TGCGCCAGCAGCCAAGAGCCGCTAGCGGGGGGGCCAGGAGATACGCAGTATTTT	CASSQEPLAGGPGDTQYF
TRBV5-6	TRBJ2-1	-	TRBD2	TGTGCCAGCAGCCGACTGACTAGCGGGAGGGCAGGGCGCAATGAGCAGTTCTTC	CASSRLTSGRAGRNEQFF
TRBV9	TRBJ1-1	-	-	TGTGCCAGCAGCGTAGTGGACGATACTGAAGCTTTCTTT	CASSVVDDTEAFF
TRBV4-2	TRBJ1-6	-	-	TGTGCCAGCAGCCAAGATGAGGTGGGGCGGAGCTCCTATAATTCACCCCTCCACTTT	CASSQDEVGRSSYNSPLHF
TRBV27	TRBJ2-7	-	-	TGTGCCAGCAGTTTGAAGGGGCCCTACGAGCAGTACTTC	CASSLKGPYEQYF
TRBV5-1	TRBJ2-7	-	TRBD2	TGCGCCAGCAGCTTGGCCGCTAGCGGGGGCAGCTACGAGCAGTACTTC	CASSLAASGGSYEQYF
TRBV28	TRBJ1-2	-	TRBD1	TGTGCCAGCTCCAGGGGGCGCGGCTATGGCTACACCTTC	CASSRGRGYGYTF
TRBV6-5	TRBJ1-6	few	-	TGTGCCAGCACAGCATCGTATAATTCACCCCTCCACTTT	CASTASYNSPLHF
TRBV19	TRBJ1-3	-	-	TGTGCCAGTGAAGAAGCAGGGCTATTCTCTGGAAACACCATATATTTT	CASEEAGLFSGNTIYF
TRBV27	TRBJ1-1	-	-	TGTGCCAGCAGTTCAAGGGCTGAAGCTTTCTTT	CASSSRAEAFF
TRBV3-1/TRBV3-2	TRBJ2-5	many	TRBD2	TGTGCCAGCAGCCGTATGACTAGCGGGAGTGAGACCCAGTACTTC	CASSRMTSGSETQYF
TRBV2	TRBJ1-5	-	TRBD1	TGTGCCAGCAGTGACTCGGGACAGGGAGGCCAGCCCCAGCATTTT	CASSDSGQGGQPQHF
TRBV5-1	TRBJ2-7	-	TRBD1	TGCGCCAGCAGCTGGGGACAGGGGGCCTACGAGCAGTACTTC	CASSWGQGAYEQYF
TRBV11-2	TRBJ1-6	once	-	TGTGCCAGCAGCTCGCTCGATAATTCACCCCTCCACTTT	CASSSLDNSPLHF